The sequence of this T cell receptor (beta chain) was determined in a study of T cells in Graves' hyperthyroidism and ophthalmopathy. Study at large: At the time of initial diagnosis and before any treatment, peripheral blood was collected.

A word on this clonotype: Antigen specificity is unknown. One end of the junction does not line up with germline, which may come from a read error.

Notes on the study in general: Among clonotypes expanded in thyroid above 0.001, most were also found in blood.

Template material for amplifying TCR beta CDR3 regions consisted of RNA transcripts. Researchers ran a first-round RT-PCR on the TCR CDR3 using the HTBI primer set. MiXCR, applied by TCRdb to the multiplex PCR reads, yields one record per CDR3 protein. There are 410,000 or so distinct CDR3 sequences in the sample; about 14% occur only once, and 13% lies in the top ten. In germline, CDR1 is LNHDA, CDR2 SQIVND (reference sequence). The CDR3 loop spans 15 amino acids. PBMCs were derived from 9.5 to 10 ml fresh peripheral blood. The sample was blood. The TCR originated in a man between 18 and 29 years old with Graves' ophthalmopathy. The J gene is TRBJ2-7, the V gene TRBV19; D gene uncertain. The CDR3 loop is CANSIFWGPAYEQYF. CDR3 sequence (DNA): TGTGCCAATAGTATTTTCTGGGGTCCTGCCTACGAGCAGTACTTC. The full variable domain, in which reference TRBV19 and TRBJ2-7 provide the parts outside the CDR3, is DGGITQSPKYLFRKEGQNVTLSCEQNLNHDAMYWYRQDPGQGLRLIYYSQIVNDFQKGDIAEGYSVSREKKESFPLTVTSAQKNPTAFYLCANSIFWGPAYEQYFGPGTRLTVT.